This is a list of T cell receptor beta chains from one sample in a study of blood T cell repertoires in COVID-19. The repertoire was sequenced with immunoSEQ multiplex PCR; TCRdb's copy has only in-frame clones and lacks some. The sample has 300,000 to 400,000 clones, about 86% seen once; the top ten hold approximately 4.6%. What was sequenced was PBMCs or T cells enriched from blood (not recorded which). The source of these receptors is a woman aged 40 to 50 with acute COVID-19. Both conserved end residues are part of each CDR3. D genes are given only for firm matches. Size is stated for part of the rows, as once, few or many counts, or as a class when the clone is expanded.

>-|TRBV2|TRBJ1-5|TRBD1
CASSSEQGFFLQPQHF
TGTGCCAGCAGTTCAGAACAGGGGTTCTTCCTACAGCCCCAGCATTTT
>-|TRBV27|TRBJ1-4|-
CASSLGGYNEKLFF
TGTGCCAGCAGTTTGGGAGGGTATAATGAAAAACTGTTTTTT
>-|TRBV9|TRBJ2-1|TRBD2
CASSPRPPGGDEQFF
TGTGCCAGCAGCCCCCGACCCCCGGGGGGGGATGAGCAGTTCTTC
>once|TRBV5-8|TRBJ1-2|-
CASSVLNYGYTF
TGTGCCAGCAGCGTCCTGAACTATGGCTACACCTTC
>once|TRBV5-1|TRBJ1-1|TRBD1
CASSLGPGTGANTEAFF
TGCGCCAGCAGCTTGGGCCCCGGGACAGGGGCGAACACTGAAGCTTTCTTT
>-|TRBV15|TRBJ1-5|TRBD1
CATSRPQTGTAGNQPQHF
TGTGCCACCAGCAGACCCCAAACCGGGACAGCCGGTAATCAGCCCCAGCATTTT
>-|TRBV10-3|TRBJ1-1|-
CAISESFPGQLNTEAFF
TGTGCCATCAGTGAGTCATTCCCCGGACAGCTGAACACTGAAGCTTTCTTT
>-|TRBV11-2|TRBJ2-7|-
CASSPKANYEQYF
TGTGCCAGCAGCCCTAAAGCAAACTACGAGCAGTACTTC
>-|TRBV14|TRBJ2-3|TRBD2
CASSRGTSGRTDTQYF
TGTGCCAGCAGCCGCGGGACTAGCGGGAGAACAGATACGCAGTATTTT
>-|TRBV5-5|TRBJ1-1|TRBD1
CASRAWDRARPRNTEAFF
TGTGCCAGCAGGGCTTGGGACAGGGCCCGGCCGCGTAACACTGAAGCTTTCTTT
>few|TRBV7-2|TRBJ1-1|-
CASSLSAEAPGAFF
TGTGCCAGCAGCTTATCGGCTGAGGCCCCGGGAGCTTTCTTT
>-|TRBV28|TRBJ1-4|TRBD1
CASLRTGGDEKLFF
TGTGCCAGCCTTCGGACAGGAGGAGACGAAAAACTGTTTTTT
>once|TRBV2|TRBJ1-2|-
CASSEVTTGFSGYTF
TGTGCCAGCAGTGAAGTCACTACAGGGTTTAGTGGCTACACCTTC
>once|TRBV9|TRBJ1-3|-
CASSEDAGRSGNTIYF
TGTGCCAGCAGCGAGGACGCCGGGAGGTCTGGAAACACCATATATTTT
>-|TRBV2|TRBJ2-1|TRBD1
CATSSETGFAYNEQFF
TGTGCAACCAGCAGTGAGACAGGGTTCGCCTACAATGAGCAGTTCTTC
>-|TRBV5-1|TRBJ1-3|TRBD1
CASSLAGTVSGNTIYF
TGCGCCAGCAGCTTGGCCGGGACAGTCTCTGGAAACACCATATATTTT
>-|TRBV6-6|TRBJ2-7|TRBD1
CASSPQGNSYEQYF
TGTGCCAGCAGTCCACAGGGGAACTCCTACGAGCAGTACTTC
>-|TRBV18|TRBJ2-7|-
CASSPGMRDYEQYF
TGTGCCAGCTCTCCCGGGATGAGGGACTACGAGCAGTACTTC
>-|TRBV6-5|TRBJ1-2|-
CASRKTNPDYGYTF
TGTGCCAGCAGAAAGACAAACCCCGACTATGGCTACACCTTC
>-|TRBV5-4|TRBJ1-2|-
CASAAGGPNYGYTF
TGTGCCAGCGCGGCGGGGGGGCCGAACTATGGCTACACCTTC
>-|TRBV6-5|TRBJ1-2|TRBD1
CASTTTGAPYYGYTF
TGTGCCAGCACTACTACAGGGGCCCCTTACTATGGCTACACCTTC
>once|TRBV6-5|TRBJ2-1|-
CASTRTGNNEQFF
TGTGCCAGCACCCGAACAGGGAATAATGAGCAGTTCTTC
>-|TRBV5-4|TRBJ2-3|-
CASSWGGRGIADTQYF
TGTGCCAGCAGCTGGGGGGGGCGGGGGATAGCAGATACGCAGTATTTT
>-|TRBV24-1|TRBJ1-2|-
CATSDSRAGGYTF
TGTGCCACCAGTGATTCCCGCGCAGGTGGCTACACCTTC
>-|TRBV6-6|TRBJ2-1|-
CASTPPPGPSYNEQFF
TGTGCCAGCACCCCACCTCCAGGGCCGAGCTACAATGAGCAGTTCTTC
>-|TRBV29-1|TRBJ2-2|TRBD2
CSGADSGSNTGELFF
TGCAGCGGCGCGGATAGCGGGAGTAACACCGGGGAGCTGTTTTTT
>-|TRBV6-5|TRBJ1-2|-
CASRTGVFGYTF
TGTGCCAGCCGAACCGGGGTCTTTGGCTACACCTTC
>-|TRBV27|TRBJ1-4|-
CASSGVGEKLFF
TGTGCCAGCTCGGGGGTCGGGGAAAAACTGTTTTTT
>-|TRBV2|TRBJ1-4|-
CASRTDRDEKLFF
TGTGCCAGCAGGACGGACAGAGATGAAAAACTGTTTTTT
>-|TRBV25-1|TRBJ2-5|TRBD2
CASGRGGETQYF
TGTGCCAGCGGGCGGGGGGGCGAGACCCAGTACTTC
>-|TRBV9|TRBJ2-5|-
CASSVASRAETQYF
TGTGCCAGCAGCGTAGCGTCCAGGGCGGAGACCCAGTACTTC
>-|TRBV19|TRBJ1-2|-
CASSIKTEPSYYGYTF
TGTGCCAGTAGTATAAAGACAGAGCCAAGTTATTATGGCTACACCTTC
>-|TRBV10-3|TRBJ2-2|-
CAITEKGLGTNTGELFF
TGTGCCATCACTGAGAAGGGACTGGGAACGAACACCGGGGAGCTGTTTTTT
>-|TRBV11-3|TRBJ2-7|-
CASSYGNYEQYF
TGTGCCAGCAGCTACGGTAACTACGAGCAGTACTTC
>-|TRBV6-5|TRBJ2-7|-
CASRWRVGGYEQYF
TGTGCCAGCAGGTGGCGCGTGGGGGGCTACGAGCAGTACTTC
>-|TRBV5-1|TRBJ2-2|-
CASRPLTNTGELFF
TGCGCCAGCAGGCCGCTAACGAACACCGGGGAGCTGTTTTTT
>-|TRBV28|TRBJ2-3|-
CASSFSQGLGTDTQYF
TGTGCCAGCAGTTTTTCCCAGGGATTGGGCACAGATACGCAGTATTTT
>once|TRBV10-3|TRBJ1-5|-
CAVAGTTNQPQHF
TGTGCCGTAGCCGGGACAACCAATCAGCCCCAGCATTTT
>-|TRBV7-8|TRBJ2-1|-
CASSSDRYSYNEQFF
TGTGCCAGCAGCTCCGACAGGTATTCCTACAATGAGCAGTTCTTC
>-|TRBV28|TRBJ1-2|-
CAIPKISRAGQNYGYTF
TGTGCCATCCCGAAGATATCCAGGGCAGGGCAAAACTATGGCTACACCTTC
>-|TRBV5-1|TRBJ1-2|TRBD1
CASSLSLTGGLYGYTF
TGCGCCAGCAGCTTGAGTCTGACAGGGGGACTGTATGGCTACACCTTC
>-|TRBV3-1/TRBV3-2|TRBJ1-5|-
CASSQDTTNQPQHF
TGTGCCAGCAGCCAGGACACCACCAATCAGCCCCAGCATTTT
>-|TRBV7-2|TRBJ1-1|-
CASSPPRTPTEAFF
TGTGCCAGCAGCCCTCCCCGGACTCCGACTGAAGCTTTCTTT
>few|TRBV19|TRBJ1-5|-
CASSTQGSNQPQHF
TGTGCCAGTAGTACCCAGGGGAGCAATCAGCCCCAGCATTTT
>-|TRBV6-2/TRBV6-3|TRBJ1-3|TRBD1
CASSSIGTVGNTIYF
TGTGCCAGCAGTTCCATTGGGACAGTCGGAAACACCATATATTTT
>-|TRBV5-4|TRBJ2-6|TRBD2
CASSLGLAESSGANVLTF
TGTGCCAGCAGCTTGGGACTAGCGGAAAGCTCTGGGGCCAACGTCCTGACTTTC
>-|TRBV18|TRBJ1-3|TRBD1
CASSVGQGFLYSGNTIYF
TGTGCCAGCTCAGTGGGACAGGGATTCCTATACTCTGGAAACACCATATATTTT
>-|TRBV5-1|TRBJ2-5|-
CASSPRLKRQETQYF
TGCGCCAGCAGCCCGCGACTGAAGCGGCAAGAGACCCAGTACTTC
>-|TRBV7-2|TRBJ2-2|TRBD2
CASTPTSGRDLPGELFF
TGTGCCAGCACCCCGACTAGCGGGAGGGACTTGCCCGGGGAGCTGTTTTTT
>-|TRBV7-9|TRBJ2-7|-
CASSPRGNSPSEQYF
TGTGCCAGCAGCCCAAGGGGGAACAGCCCGTCCGAGCAGTACTTC
>-|TRBV10-3|TRBJ1-2|-
CAISESGRSYGYTF
TGTGCCATCAGTGAGTCAGGGAGGTCCTATGGCTACACCTTC
>-|TRBV11-3|TRBJ2-5|TRBD1
CASSSRRQGVGETQYF
TGTGCCAGCAGCTCCCGTAGACAGGGGGTCGGGGAGACCCAGTACTTC
>-|TRBV4-3|TRBJ1-6|TRBD1
CASSQDLLQGVSPLHF
TGCGCCAGCAGCCAAGATCTGCTACAGGGGGTTTCACCCCTCCACTTT
>few|TRBV7-8|TRBJ2-2|-
CASVDLVKSNTGELFF
TGTGCCAGCGTTGACTTGGTCAAATCGAACACCGGGGAGCTGTTTTTT
>once|TRBV2|TRBJ1-5|-
CASSRDSGENQPQHF
TGTGCCAGCAGTCGGGACTCGGGGGAGAATCAGCCCCAGCATTTT
>-|TRBV11-2|TRBJ1-2|-
CASSVNRDLYGYTF
TGTGCCAGCAGCGTAAACAGGGACCTCTATGGCTACACCTTC
>-|TRBV19|TRBJ2-5|TRBD1
CASSKTGGAYSGETQYF
TGTGCCAGTAGTAAGACAGGGGGCGCATATTCGGGAGAGACCCAGTACTTC
>-|TRBV18|TRBJ1-1|TRBD1
CASSIRLDRAFEAFF
TGTGCCAGCTCGATCAGGTTGGACAGGGCATTTGAAGCTTTCTTT
>-|TRBV9|TRBJ1-2|TRBD1
CASSVGQGLGGYTF
TGTGCCAGCAGCGTTGGACAGGGTCTTGGTGGCTACACCTTC